This TCR beta chain stems from a study of T cell repertoires in cytomegalovirus infection. Study information: Indicated by public TCR beta signatures were CMV infection and matching HLA type. Study-wide results and limits: CMV carriers having the relevant HLA were flagged by cumulative public TCR beta family frequency. The ex vivo response showed dominance by HLA-C-restricted CMV-specific TCR beta clonotypes.

Many counts were recorded for this clonotype. What it binds is not known. MiXCR, run by TCRdb on the reads, gives a single entry per CDR3 protein. Counted here are 400,000 to 550,000 distinct CDR3 sequences, 11% occurring once; the ten biggest clones make up about 10%. Deletions cut 1 base from V and 2 bases from J, with 13 bases between. Looked up from germline, CDR1 is SGHTA and CDR2 is FQGTGA. The CDR3 consists of 16 residues. This receptor was taken from a human donor in good health (CMV status not recorded). Some clones in this sample may be carry-over from other donors' samples. Material: PBMCs. The rearrangement links TRBV7-3 to TRBJ2-3; unclear D gene. The CDR3 nucleotides read TGTGCCAGCAGCTTAAACCCTCCAGGAACCACAGATACGCAGTATTTT. Its protein product is CASSLNPPGTTDTQYF.